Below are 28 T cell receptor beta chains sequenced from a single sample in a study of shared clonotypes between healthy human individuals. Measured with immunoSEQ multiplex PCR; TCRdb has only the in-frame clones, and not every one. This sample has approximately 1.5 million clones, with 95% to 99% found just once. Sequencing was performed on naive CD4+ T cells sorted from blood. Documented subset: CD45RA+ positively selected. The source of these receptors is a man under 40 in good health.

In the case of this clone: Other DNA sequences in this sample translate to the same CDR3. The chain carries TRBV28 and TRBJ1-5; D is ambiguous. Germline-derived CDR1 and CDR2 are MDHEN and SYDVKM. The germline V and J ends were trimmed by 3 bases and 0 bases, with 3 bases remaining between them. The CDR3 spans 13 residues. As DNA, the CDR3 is TGTGCCAGCAGTTTTACTAGCAATCAGCCCCAGCATTTT. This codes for CASSFTSNQPQHF.

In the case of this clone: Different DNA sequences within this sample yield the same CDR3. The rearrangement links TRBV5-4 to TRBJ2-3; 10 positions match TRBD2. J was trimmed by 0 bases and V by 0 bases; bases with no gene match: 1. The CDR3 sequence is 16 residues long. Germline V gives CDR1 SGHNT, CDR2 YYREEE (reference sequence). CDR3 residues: CASSLGTSGSTDTQYF. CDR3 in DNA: TGTGCCAGCAGCTTGGGGACTAGCGGAAGCACAGATACGCAGTATTTT.

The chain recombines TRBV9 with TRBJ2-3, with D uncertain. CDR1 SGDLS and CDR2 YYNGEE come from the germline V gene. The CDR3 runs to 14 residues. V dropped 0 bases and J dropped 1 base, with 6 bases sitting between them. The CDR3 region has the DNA TGTGCCAGCAGCGTAGACTTCGGCACAGATACGCAGTATTTT. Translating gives CASSVDFGTDTQYF.

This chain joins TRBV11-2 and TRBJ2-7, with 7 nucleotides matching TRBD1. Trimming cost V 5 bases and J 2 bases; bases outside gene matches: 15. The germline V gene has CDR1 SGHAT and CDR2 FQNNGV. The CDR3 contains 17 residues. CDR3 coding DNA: TGTGCCAGCAGCCCCGGGTCGAGGGGGCGCAATGCCTACGAGCAGTACTTC. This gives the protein CASSPGSRGRNAYEQYF.

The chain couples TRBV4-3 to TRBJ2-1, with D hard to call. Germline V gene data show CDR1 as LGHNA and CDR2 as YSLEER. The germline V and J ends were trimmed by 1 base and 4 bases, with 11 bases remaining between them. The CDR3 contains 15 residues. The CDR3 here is CASSQVAGGYNEQFF. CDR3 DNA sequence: TGCGCCAGCAGCCAAGTGGCTGGCGGATACAATGAGCAGTTCTTC.

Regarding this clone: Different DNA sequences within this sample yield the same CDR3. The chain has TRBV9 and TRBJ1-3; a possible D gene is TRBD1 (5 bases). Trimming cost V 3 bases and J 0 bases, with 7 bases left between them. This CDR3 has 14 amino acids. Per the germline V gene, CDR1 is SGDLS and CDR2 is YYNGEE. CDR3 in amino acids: CASSGQGSGNTIYF. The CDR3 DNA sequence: TGTGCCAGCAGCGGGCAGGGCTCTGGAAACACCATATATTTT.

The CDR3 loop reads CASSLDLSGTYEQYF. The CDR3 DNA follows: TGTGCCAGCAGCTTAGATCTTAGCGGAACCTACGAGCAGTACTTC. The V gene is TRBV7-8, the J gene TRBJ2-7, with D perhaps matching TRBD2 (6 bases). V shed 1 base and J shed 2 bases, with 12 bases lying between them. The CDR3 consists of 15 residues. The V gene's germline CDR1 is SGHVS and CDR2 FQNEAQ.

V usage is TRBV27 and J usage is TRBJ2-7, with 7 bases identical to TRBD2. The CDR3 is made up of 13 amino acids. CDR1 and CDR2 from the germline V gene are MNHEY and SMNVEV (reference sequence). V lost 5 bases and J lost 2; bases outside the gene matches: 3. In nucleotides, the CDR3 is TGTGCCAGCAGTGAGCGGGAAACCTACGAGCAGTACTTC. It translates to CASSERETYEQYF.

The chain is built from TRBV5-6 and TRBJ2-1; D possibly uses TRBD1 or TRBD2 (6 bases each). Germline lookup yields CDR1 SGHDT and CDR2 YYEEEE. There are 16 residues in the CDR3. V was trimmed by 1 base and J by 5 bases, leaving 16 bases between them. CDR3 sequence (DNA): TGTGCCAGCAGCTTGTTGATCCGGGGGCGAGACAATGAGCAGTTCTTC. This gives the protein CASSLLIRGRDNEQFF.

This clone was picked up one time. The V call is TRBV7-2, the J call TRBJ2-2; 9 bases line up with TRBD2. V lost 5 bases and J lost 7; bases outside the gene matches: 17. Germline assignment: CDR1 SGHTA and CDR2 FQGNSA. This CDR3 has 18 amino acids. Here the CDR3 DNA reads TGTGCCAGCAGCCAAACGGGGGCGGCGGGAGGGCCGGTCGGGGAGCTGTTTTTT. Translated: CASSQTGAAGGPVGELFF.

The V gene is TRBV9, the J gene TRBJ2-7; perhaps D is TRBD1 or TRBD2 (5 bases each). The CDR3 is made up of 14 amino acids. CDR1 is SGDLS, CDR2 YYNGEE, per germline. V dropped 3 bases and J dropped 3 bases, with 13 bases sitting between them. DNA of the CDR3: TGTGCCAGCAGCGACGGGACGCCACACTACGAGCAGTACTTC. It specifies CASSDGTPHYEQYF.

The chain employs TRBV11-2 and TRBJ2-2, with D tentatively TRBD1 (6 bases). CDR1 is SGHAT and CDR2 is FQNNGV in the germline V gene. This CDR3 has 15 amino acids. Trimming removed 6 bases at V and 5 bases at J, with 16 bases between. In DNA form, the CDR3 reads TGTGCCAGCAGACACTCAGGGGCGAGAACCGGGGAGCTGTTTTTT. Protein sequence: CASRHSGARTGELFF.

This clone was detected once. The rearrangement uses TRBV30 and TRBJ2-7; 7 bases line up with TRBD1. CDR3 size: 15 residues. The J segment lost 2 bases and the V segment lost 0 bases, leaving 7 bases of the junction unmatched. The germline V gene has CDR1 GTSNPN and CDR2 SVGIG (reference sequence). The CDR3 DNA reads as TGTGCCTGGAGTGTGAGGACAGGTCAAGCCTACGAGCAGTACTTC. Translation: CAWSVRTGQAYEQYF.

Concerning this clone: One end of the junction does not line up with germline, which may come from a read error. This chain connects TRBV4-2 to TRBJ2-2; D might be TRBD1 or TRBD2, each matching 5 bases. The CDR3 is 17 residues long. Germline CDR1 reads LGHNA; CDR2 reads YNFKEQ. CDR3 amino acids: CASSKEENRGVTGELFF. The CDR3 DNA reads TGTGCCAGCAGCAAAGAGGAGAATAGGGGAGTGACCGGGGAGCTGTTTTTT.

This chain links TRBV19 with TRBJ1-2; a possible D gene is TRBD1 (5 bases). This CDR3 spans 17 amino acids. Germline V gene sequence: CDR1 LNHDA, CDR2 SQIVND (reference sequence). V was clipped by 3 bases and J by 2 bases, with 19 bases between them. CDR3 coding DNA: TGTGCCAGTAGTATTTATGACGCCAAGGGGCCGAACTATGGCTACACCTTC. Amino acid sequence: CASSIYDAKGPNYGYTF.

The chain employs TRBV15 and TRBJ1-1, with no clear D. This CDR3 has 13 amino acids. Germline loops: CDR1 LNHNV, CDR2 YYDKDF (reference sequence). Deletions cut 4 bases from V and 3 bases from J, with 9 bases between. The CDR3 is CATSIRGDTEAFF. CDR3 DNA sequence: TGTGCCACCAGCATCCGTGGGGACACTGAAGCTTTCTTT.

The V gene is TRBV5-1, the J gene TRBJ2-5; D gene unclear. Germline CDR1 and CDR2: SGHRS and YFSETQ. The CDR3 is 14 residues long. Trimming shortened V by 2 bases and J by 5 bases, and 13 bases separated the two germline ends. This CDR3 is CASSLNYPRETQYF. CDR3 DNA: TGCGCCAGCAGCTTAAACTACCCGAGGGAGACCCAGTACTTC.

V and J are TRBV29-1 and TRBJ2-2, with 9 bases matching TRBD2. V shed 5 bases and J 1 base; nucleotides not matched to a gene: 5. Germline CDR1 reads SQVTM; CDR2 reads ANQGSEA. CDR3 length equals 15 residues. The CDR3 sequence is CSVLLAGVNTGELFF. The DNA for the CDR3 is TGCAGCGTTCTCTTAGCGGGAGTGAACACCGGGGAGCTGTTTTTT.

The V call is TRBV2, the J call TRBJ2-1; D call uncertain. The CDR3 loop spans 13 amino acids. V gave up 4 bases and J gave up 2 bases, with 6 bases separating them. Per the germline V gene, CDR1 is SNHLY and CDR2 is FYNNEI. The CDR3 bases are TGTGCCAGCAGTGCGAGTCCCTACAATGAGCAGTTCTTC. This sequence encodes CASSASPYNEQFF.

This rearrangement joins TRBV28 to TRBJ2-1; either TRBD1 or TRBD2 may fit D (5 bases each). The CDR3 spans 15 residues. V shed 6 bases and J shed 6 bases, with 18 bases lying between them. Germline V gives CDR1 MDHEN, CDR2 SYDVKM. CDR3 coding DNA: TGTGCCAGCAGCCCCATCGGGATAAGGGGCAATGAGCAGTTCTTC. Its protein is CASSPIGIRGNEQFF.

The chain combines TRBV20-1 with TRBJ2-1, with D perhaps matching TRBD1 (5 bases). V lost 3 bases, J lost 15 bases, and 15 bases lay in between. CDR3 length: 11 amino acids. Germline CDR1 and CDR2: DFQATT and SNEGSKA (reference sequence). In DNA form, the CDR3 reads TGCAGTGCTAGCCTTACAGGCTTTCGGTTCTTC. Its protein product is CSASLTGFRFF.

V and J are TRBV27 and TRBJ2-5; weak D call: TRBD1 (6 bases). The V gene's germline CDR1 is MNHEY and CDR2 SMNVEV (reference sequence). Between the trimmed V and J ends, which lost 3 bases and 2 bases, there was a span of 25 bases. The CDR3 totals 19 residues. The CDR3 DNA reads TGTGCCAGCAGTTTTACCAACCCGGGACAAAAAAGGGCTCAAGAGACCCAGTACTTC. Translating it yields CASSFTNPGQKRAQETQYF.

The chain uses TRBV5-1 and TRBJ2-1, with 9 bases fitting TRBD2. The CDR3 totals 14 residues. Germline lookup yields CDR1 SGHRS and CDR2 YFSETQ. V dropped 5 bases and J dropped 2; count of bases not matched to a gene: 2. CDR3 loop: CASRAGGAYNEQFF. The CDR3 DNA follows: TGCGCCAGCAGAGCGGGAGGCGCCTACAATGAGCAGTTCTTC.

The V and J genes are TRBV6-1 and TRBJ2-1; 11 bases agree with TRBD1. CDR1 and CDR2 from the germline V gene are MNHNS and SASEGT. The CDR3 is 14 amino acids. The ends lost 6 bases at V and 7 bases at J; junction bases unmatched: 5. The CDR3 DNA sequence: TGTGCCAGCAGGGGGACAGGGGGGATGAATGAGCAGTTCTTC. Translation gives CASRGTGGMNEQFF.

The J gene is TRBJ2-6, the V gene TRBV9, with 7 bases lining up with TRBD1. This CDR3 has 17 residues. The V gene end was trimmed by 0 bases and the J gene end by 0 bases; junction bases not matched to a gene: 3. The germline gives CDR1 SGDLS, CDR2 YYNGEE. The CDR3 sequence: CASSVVQGLSGANVLTF. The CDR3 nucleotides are TGTGCCAGCAGCGTAGTACAGGGGCTCTCTGGGGCCAACGTCCTGACTTTC. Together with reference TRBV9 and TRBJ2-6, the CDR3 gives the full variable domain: DSGVTQTPKHLITATGQRVTLRCSPRSGDLSVYWYQQSLDQGLQFLIQYYNGEERAKGNILERFSAQQFPDLHSELNLSSLELGDSALYFCASSVVQGLSGANVLTFGAGSRLTVL.

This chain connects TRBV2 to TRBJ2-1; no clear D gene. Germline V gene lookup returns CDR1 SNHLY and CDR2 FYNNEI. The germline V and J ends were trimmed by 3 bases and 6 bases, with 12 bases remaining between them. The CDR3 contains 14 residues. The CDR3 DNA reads TGTGCCAGCAGTGATGCGGTCTCCAGCAATGAGCAGTTCTTC. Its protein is CASSDAVSSNEQFF.

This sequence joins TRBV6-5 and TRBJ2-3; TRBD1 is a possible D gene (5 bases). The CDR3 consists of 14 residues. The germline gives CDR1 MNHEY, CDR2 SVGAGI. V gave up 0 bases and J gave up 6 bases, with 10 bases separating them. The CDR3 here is CASSYSTVPDTQYF. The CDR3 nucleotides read TGTGCCAGCAGTTACTCGACAGTCCCGGATACGCAGTATTTT.

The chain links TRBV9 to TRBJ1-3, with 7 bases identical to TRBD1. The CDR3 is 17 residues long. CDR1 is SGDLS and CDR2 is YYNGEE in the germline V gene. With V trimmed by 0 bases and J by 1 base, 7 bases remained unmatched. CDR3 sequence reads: CASSVDEYRGSGNTIYF. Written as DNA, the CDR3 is TGTGCCAGCAGCGTAGATGAGTACAGGGGTTCTGGAAACACCATATATTTT.